The entry below gives a single T cell receptor beta chain sequence along with its context. Its antigen specificity is not known. No much larger clonotype is one base removed from it; base qualities were not supplied. Trimming at the junction amounts to 6 bases on V and 2 bases on J, and the germline ends lie 13 bases apart. The germline V gene supplies CDR1 MGHRA and CDR2 YSYEKL. The CDR3 sequence holds 14 residues, the cysteine and phenylalanine included. The kept DNA is CDR3 alone, 42 bases in frame from the first base. For repertoire sequencing, the TCR beta CDR3 regions were amplified from RNA transcripts. A first-round RT-PCR used HTBI primers with the Qiagen OneStep RT-PCR kit, followed by a second-round multiplex PCR, size selection and purification. Sequencing of the libraries was carried out on an Illumina HiSeq2000 in paired-end mode with 100 bp reads. From the authors' description of their analysis: Reads were processed with SOAPnuke, discarding reads with adapters, uncalled bases, mean Phred below 15, or no exact constant-primer or identifier match. COPE v1.2.5 was used to merge high-quality paired reads. Clonotypes were defined as unique nucleotide sequences and were aligned to IMGT TRB V, D and J references using MiTCR v1.1. Only V-J combinations with frequency above 0.0001 were analysed, covering more than 99% of repertoires. For each V-J combination, a TCR clonal expansion and chaos score was defined as the ratio of F50 clonal expansion to chaos observed in the TCRdist matrix. Welch's t-statistics and random forest were used to reduce features to about a dozen V-J combinations, which were fed into a naive Bayes classifier. The similarity between thyroid and blood repertoires was quantified using the Morisita-Horn index. TCRdb itself trimmed the public reads at Q25 with fastp, ran MiXCR and retained productive beta chains. A single entry per CDR3 protein holds the most common genes and DNA from its merged rows. It is TCRdb's table, rather than the study itself, that gives the V and J calls and clone size. The sample data list hundreds of thousands of distinct CDR3 sequences, and 45% to 55% of these were observed just once. Roughly half of the sample goes to the ten largest clones.

Ophthalmopathy patients had moderately to severely active disease, Clinical Activity Score of at least 3, NOSPECS grade of at least 4, and disease duration under 3 months. Patients were excluded if they had other autoimmune diseases, uncontrolled infections, pregnancy or lactation. Diagnosis relied on clinical symptoms, serum thyroxine, TRAb, thyroid ultrasound and orbital computed tomography. Using Ficoll-Paque density gradient centrifugation, PBMCs were isolated from less than 13 ml of fresh peripheral blood. Total RNA was extracted with Trizol reagent and quality-checked on an Agilent 2100 Bioanalyzer. The record originates from a study of Graves' ophthalmopathy and Graves' hyperthyroidism (dated 2018 in TCRdb). Study-wide context: Peripheral blood was collected before any treatment was given, at the time of initial diagnosis. The study used TCR beta repertoire signatures to distinguish Graves' ophthalmopathy from Graves' hyperthyroidism and to predict progression to ophthalmopathy. In total, under 150 blood samples were TCR-sequenced: around 42 ophthalmopathy, some 80 hyperthyroidism and roughly 17 hyperthyroidism-to-ophthalmopathy patients. To explore V-J signatures that distinguish ophthalmopathy from hyperthyroidism, a discovery set of about a hundred patients was enrolled, made up of 43 with ophthalmopathy and some 58 with stable hyperthyroidism. The independent validation cohort included approximately 19 hyperthyroidism patients plus 17 patients who later progressed from hyperthyroidism to ophthalmopathy. T-cell repertoires of thyroid tissue and blood were compared in more than five hyperthyroidism patients. Following sample collection, hyperthyroidism patients were given methimazole at a starting dose of 30 mg daily, and ophthalmopathy patients were given high-dose intravenous methylprednisolone. General conclusions and limits of the study: In validation, the model predicted ophthalmopathy progression with about 71% sensitivity and less than 80% specificity; about a dozen predicted patients were CT-confirmed with GO in a median of approximately six months. In cross-validation, the 13-signature model distinguished ophthalmopathy from stable hyperthyroidism with approximately 90% sensitivity and around 81% specificity, and in the test set the corresponding values were roughly 80% and 76%. No statistical method was used to set the sample size in advance, and the investigators knew which group each participant was assigned to. Most expanded thyroid clonotypes with a frequency above 0.001 also appeared in blood, which suggests that blood repertoires may reflect the immune response in the thyroid.

The source material was peripheral blood. The TCR sequence derives from an adult man with Graves' ophthalmopathy. The chain is assembled from TRBV4-1 and TRBJ2-5; TRBD1 is a possible D gene, resting on 6 matching bases. CDR3 sequence: CASRGTFTQETQYF. The sequence in DNA is TGCGCCAGCAGGGGGACATTTACACAAGAGACCCAGTACTTC.